Below are 27 T cell receptor beta chains sequenced from a single sample in a study of early T cells in non-severe SARS-CoV-2 infection. From the 5' RACE reads, TCRdb called clonotypes with MiXCR, one entry per CDR3 protein. Seen here are roughly 60,000 distinct CDR3 sequences, around 6% observed once, and the top ten hold roughly 7%. Sequencing was done on a sample of whole blood. These receptors were taken from an adult who was a healthcare worker with PCR-confirmed SARS-CoV-2 infection or an uninfected control (not recorded which).

This clonotype was detected a few times. The rearrangement links TRBV27 to TRBJ2-4; 8 bases agree with TRBD1. The CDR3 totals 17 residues. Trimming removed 5 bases from V and 1 base from J; junction bases left unmatched: 10. Germline CDR1 and CDR2: MNHEY and SMNVEV (reference sequence). CDR3 loop: CASSPLTGVGAKNIQYF. CDR3 nucleotide sequence: TGTGCCAGCAGTCCACTGACAGGGGTAGGGGCCAAAAACATTCAGTACTTC.

This chain uses TRBV6-6 with TRBJ1-1; the D is unclear. Trimming shortened V by 6 bases and J by 7 bases, and 12 bases separated the two germline ends. Germline V gene lookup returns CDR1 MNHNY and CDR2 SVGAGI (reference sequence). This CDR3 is 12 amino acids long. The CDR3 region is CASSPAAREAFF. The CDR3 DNA sequence: TGTGCCAGCAGCCCCGCCGCACGTGAAGCTTTCTTT.

This clonotype was observed a few times. The CDR3 region is CSVYGSNYGYTF. The CDR3 bases are TGCAGCGTTTACGGGAGTAACTATGGCTACACCTTC. The chain links TRBV29-1 to TRBJ1-2; D ambiguous. This CDR3 region has 12 residues. V was shortened by 5 bases and J by 1 base, with 8 bases between the two germline ends. CDR1 SQVTM and CDR2 ANQGSEA come from the germline V gene.

This clonotype appeared many times. J is TRBJ1-6 and V is TRBV19; 7 bases are shared with TRBD1. Germline lookup yields CDR1 LNHDA and CDR2 SQIVND (reference sequence). CDR3 length: 15 residues. The ends lost 4 bases at V and 7 bases at J; junction bases unmatched: 7. DNA of the CDR3: TGTGCCAGTAGTACCCAGGGGGAGCGAAATTCACCCCTCCACTTT. Its translation: CASSTQGERNSPLHF. The variable domain in full, with the rest retrieved from reference TRBV19 and TRBJ1-6, is DGGITQSPKYLFRKEGQNVTLSCEQNLNHDAMYWYRQDPGQGLRLIYYSQIVNDFQKGDIAEGYSVSREKKESFPLTVTSAQKNPTAFYLCASSTQGERNSPLHFGNGTRLTVT.

Many counts were recorded for this clonotype. The chain carries TRBV7-2 and TRBJ2-1, with 10 bases identical to TRBD2. Germline CDR1 is SGHTA and CDR2 is FQGNSA. This CDR3 is built from 16 residues. V lost 5 bases, J lost 5 bases, and 9 bases stayed unmatched. The CDR3 DNA is TGTGCCAGCAGCGCGTTAGCGGGGGGCCTCGACAATGAGCAGTTCTTC. Amino acid sequence: CASSALAGGLDNEQFF.

Remarks on this clonotype: Being one base from a much bigger clone, this may be a read error. The chain employs TRBV20-1 and TRBJ2-1; 11 nucleotides align to TRBD2. Germline V gives CDR1 DFQATT, CDR2 SNEGSKA (reference sequence). The J segment lost 0 bases and the V segment lost 4 bases, leaving 11 bases of the junction unmatched. The CDR3 length is 18 residues. This chain's CDR3 is CSAIPPSGGRSSYNEQFF. CDR3 coding DNA: TGCAGTGCTATTCCTCCTAGCGGGGGGCGCAGCTCCTACAATGAGCAGTTCTTC.

This clonotype has at least ten counts. The chain is built from TRBV20-1 and TRBJ2-4, with 9 bases identical to TRBD2. Trimming at V came to 0 bases and at J to 1 base, leaving 13 bases not matched to a gene. CDR1 and CDR2 (germline): DFQATT, SNEGSKA (reference sequence). This CDR3 has 19 amino acids. Here the CDR3 DNA reads TGCAGTGCTAGAGATGAGCCTAGCGGGGACAAAAATGCCAAAAACATTCAGTACTTC. Its protein is CSARDEPSGDKNAKNIQYF.

At least ten counts were recorded for this clonotype. The V call is TRBV7-9, the J call TRBJ2-3, with D possibly being TRBD1 (5 bases). V shed 6 bases and J shed 2 bases, with 12 bases lying between them. Germline V lookup: CDR1 SEHNR, CDR2 FQNEAQ (reference sequence). This CDR3 spans 14 amino acids. Written as DNA, the CDR3 is TGTGCCAGCAGGGTGGGGCAGCCCACAGATACGCAGTATTTT. Translated: CASRVGQPTDTQYF.

Ten or more counts support this clonotype. Here the CDR3 reads CASRKTGGAGNTIYF. The DNA of the CDR3 is TGTGCCAGCAGAAAGACGGGGGGCGCGGGAAACACCATATATTTT. The genes are TRBV6-5 and TRBJ1-3; tentative D call: TRBD1 (6 bases). Germline V gene sequence: CDR1 MNHEY, CDR2 SVGAGI. CDR3 length: 15 amino acids. Between the trimmed V and J ends, which lost 6 bases and 4 bases, there was a span of 16 bases.

In this sample, this clonotype turned up a few times. The rearrangement uses TRBV20-1 and TRBJ2-5; D perhaps matches TRBD2 (6 bases). From germline, CDR1 is DFQATT and CDR2 SNEGSKA (reference sequence). Trimming stripped 4 bases from V and 5 bases from J, with 20 bases between. The CDR3 has 15 residues. The CDR3 is CSATPPAGGEETQYF. Here the CDR3 DNA reads TGCAGTGCTACCCCTCCCGCCGGCGGGGAGGAGACCCAGTACTTC.

This clonotype was observed many times. V is TRBV7-2 and J is TRBJ1-4; 7 nucleotides align to TRBD1. The CDR3 runs to 14 residues. V dropped 6 bases and J dropped 6; count of bases not matched to a gene: 7. CDR1 SGHTA and CDR2 FQGNSA come from the germline V gene. As DNA, the CDR3 is TGTGCCAGCAGAACAGGGGTCCCGGATGAAAAACTGTTTTTT. This translates into CASRTGVPDEKLFF.

In this sample, this clonotype turned up many times. The CDR3 is CASSSTIMSRREQYF. CDR3 DNA: TGTGCCAGCAGCTCGACTATCATGTCTCGGCGCGAGCAGTACTTC. This chain connects TRBV7-2 to TRBJ2-7; D might be TRBD2 (5 bases). Looked up from germline, CDR1 is SGHTA and CDR2 is FQGNSA. Between the trimmed V and J ends, which lost 4 bases and 6 bases, there was a span of 19 bases. The CDR3 consists of 15 residues.

The V gene is TRBV11-2, the J gene TRBJ1-2, with D perhaps TRBD1 (5 bases). The CDR3 has 12 amino acids. Trimming left V 5 bases short and J 8 bases short, with 12 bases between. Germline assignment: CDR1 SGHAT and CDR2 FQNNGV. CDR3 bases: TGTGCCAGCAGCCGAAGGGGTCGCGGCTACACCTTC. Protein: CASSRRGRGYTF. Full variable domain (outside the CDR3, taken from reference TRBV11-2 and TRBJ1-2): EAGVAQSPRYKIIEKRQSVAFWCNPISGHATLYWYQQILGQGPKLLIQFQNNGVVDDSQLPKDRFSAERLKGVDSTLKIQPAKLEDSAVYLCASSRRGRGYTFGSGTRLTVV.

This clonotype was observed at least ten times. This chain joins TRBV28 and TRBJ1-2; D may be TRBD1 (5 bases). The CDR3 totals 15 residues. Germline CDR1 MDHEN, CDR2 SYDVKM. Trimming took 5 bases from V and 4 from J, leaving 17 bases between them. The CDR3 sequence is CASSPTPGPGYGYTF. The CDR3 nucleotides are TGTGCCAGCAGTCCCACCCCGGGACCTGGCTATGGCTACACCTTC.

This clonotype was seen repeatedly, ten times or more. The chain is built from TRBV3-1 and TRBJ1-6; D unresolved. Trimming took 1 base from V and 5 from J, leaving 9 bases between them. Germline V CDR1 and CDR2: LGHDT, YNNKEL (reference sequence). The CDR3 has 15 residues. CDR3 amino acids: CASSQGIGNNSPLHF. The CDR3 DNA is TGTGCCAGCAGCCAAGGAATAGGGAATAATTCACCCCTCCACTTT.

Judged by abundance, this clonotype is medium-sized (0.01 to 0.1%). The V gene is TRBV12-3 or TRBV12-4, the J gene TRBJ2-1, with D possibly matching TRBD2 (6 bases). CDR3 size: 11 residues. Trimming took 3 bases from V and 12 from J, leaving 9 bases between them. CDR3 sequence (DNA): TGTGCCAGCAGTTTTAACGGGGGGCAGTTCTTC. It is translated as CASSFNGGQFF.

The J gene is TRBJ1-1, the V gene TRBV5-1; 9 positions agree with TRBD1. Germline V gives CDR1 SGHRS, CDR2 YFSETQ. The ends lost 5 bases at V and 8 bases at J; junction bases unmatched: 10. This CDR3 has 14 residues. The CDR3 DNA follows: TGCGCCAGCAGAACCCTACAGGGGGCTGTGGAAGCTTTCTTT. Residues: CASRTLQGAVEAFF.

This clonotype was detected many times. In DNA, the CDR3 is TGTGCCAGCAGCTTGCCCTTGGGACAAGGAAGCTCCTACAATGAGCAGTTCTTC. Translating gives CASSLPLGQGSSYNEQFF. This chain links TRBV5-6 with TRBJ2-1; a weak D match, TRBD1 (6 bases). Between the trimmed V and J ends, which lost 1 base and 0 bases, there was a span of 17 bases. The CDR3 sequence is 18 residues long. Germline CDR1 SGHDT, CDR2 YYEEEE. Full variable domain (outside the CDR3, taken from reference TRBV5-6 and TRBJ2-1): DAGVTQSPTHLIKTRGQQVTLRCSPKSGHDTVSWYQQALGQGPQFIFQYYEEEERQRGNFPDRFSGHQFPNYSSELNVNALLLGDSALYLCASSLPLGQGSSYNEQFFGPGTRLTVL.

This clonotype appeared many times. V usage is TRBV7-2 and J usage is TRBJ2-1, with 9 bases identical to TRBD1. The ends lost 6 bases at V and 9 bases at J; junction bases unmatched: 3. This CDR3 has 12 residues. Germline V gene lookup returns CDR1 SGHTA and CDR2 FQGNSA. In DNA, the CDR3 is TGTGCCAGCAGATCGACAGGGGGTGAGCAGTTCTTC. Translating gives CASRSTGGEQFF.

This clonotype has a handful of counts. V and J are TRBV20-1 and TRBJ2-4; no definite D call. V was pared by 4 bases and J by 7 bases, with 17 bases between. This CDR3 comprises 14 residues. The V gene's germline CDR1 is DFQATT and CDR2 SNEGSKA (reference sequence). CDR3 loop: CSATLSWDRNIQYF. The DNA for the CDR3 is TGCAGTGCTACACTTTCCTGGGATAGGAACATTCAGTACTTC.

The table lists this clonotype with a few counts. The conserved closing phenylalanine or tryptophan is absent in this CDR3, likely reflecting a read error. The DNA is omitted, as the CDR3 cannot be located on it reliably, and the CDR3 follows TCRdb's listing. The chain combines TRBV6-2 or TRBV6-3 with TRBJ2-1; the D call TRBD2 from the table was never checked on the DNA. Germline V gene data show CDR1 as MNHEY and CDR2 as SVGEGT. The CDR3 adds up to 14 amino acids, both ends counted. CDR3 residues: CASSYQASGGYIRL.

This clonotype was seen more than once but under ten times. The chain has TRBV3-1 and TRBJ2-7; 8 bases fit TRBD2. The CDR3 is 14 residues long. CDR1 is LGHDT, CDR2 YNNKEL, per germline (reference sequence). The V gene end was trimmed by 5 bases and the J gene end by 2 bases; junction bases not matched to a gene: 5. The CDR3 sequence is CASSFSGMPYEQYF. The DNA of the CDR3 is TGTGCCAGCAGCTTTAGCGGGATGCCCTACGAGCAGTACTTC.

This clonotype was detected a few times. This chain's CDR3 is CASSLGALAGLNEQFF. In DNA form, the CDR3 reads TGTGCCAGCAGCTTAGGAGCCTTAGCGGGTCTCAATGAGCAGTTCTTC. The J gene is TRBJ2-1, the V gene TRBV11-2; 7 positions match TRBD2. This CDR3 has 16 amino acids. Germline CDR1 SGHAT, CDR2 FQNNGV. J was trimmed by 6 bases and V by 1 base; bases with no gene match: 9.

This clonotype was recorded at least ten times. V and J are TRBV2 and TRBJ1-1, with D possibly matching TRBD1 (6 bases). The CDR3 length is 15 residues. V lost 9 bases to trimming and J lost 1 base, with 18 bases between them. CDR1 SNHLY and CDR2 FYNNEI come from the germline V gene. The chain's CDR3 is CASGLGGVKNTEAFF. In DNA, the CDR3 is TGTGCCAGTGGTTTAGGGGGAGTAAAGAACACTGAAGCTTTCTTT.

This clonotype was found many times. The chain uses TRBV20-1 and TRBJ2-7, with 7 positions matching TRBD2. The junction had 15 bases not matched to a gene; V was cut back by 3 bases and J by 4 bases. Germline CDR1 reads DFQATT; CDR2 reads SNEGSKA (reference sequence). The CDR3 loop spans 16 amino acids. The CDR3 DNA is TGCAGTGCTAGCATTCGCGGGAGATGGTCGGGGTACGAGCAGTACTTC. It codes for CSASIRGRWSGYEQYF.

The V gene is TRBV7-3, the J gene TRBJ1-1; D unresolved. CDR3 length: 13 amino acids. V lost 3 bases and J lost 0, with 5 bases in between. Germline-derived CDR1 and CDR2 are SGHTA and FQGTGA. The CDR3 nucleotides read TGTGCCAGCAGCTTGAGGTTGAACACTGAAGCTTTCTTT. Its protein is CASSLRLNTEAFF.

The chain has TRBV11-2 and TRBJ1-6; D not resolved. Trimming took 2 bases from V and 9 from J, leaving 11 bases between them. Germline-derived CDR1 and CDR2 are SGHAT and FQNNGV. The CDR3 is 14 amino acids. This chain's CDR3 is CASSLQHFVSPLHF. CDR3 in DNA: TGTGCCAGCAGCTTACAGCATTTCGTTTCACCCCTCCACTTT.